The 23 T cell receptor beta chains given below trace back to one sample, sequenced in a study of blood T cell repertoires in COVID-19. TCRdb keeps only in-frame clones here, not all; method: immunoSEQ multiplex PCR. Of 100,000 to 110,000 clones in the sample, about 90% were seen once. Specimen: peripheral blood. The receptors shown here come from a man aged 30-40 years in a cohort sampled during active COVID-19.

This clone was detected once. The V and J genes are TRBV6-6 and TRBJ1-1; 7 nucleotides align to TRBD1. This CDR3 contains 13 residues. From germline, CDR1 is MNHNY and CDR2 SVGAGI (reference sequence). Losses at the gene ends were 8 bases for V and 5 bases for J; bases not matched to a gene: 8. The CDR3 is CASCSGQATEAFF. DNA for the CDR3: TGTGCCAGCTGTTCTGGACAGGCAACTGAAGCTTTCTTT.

J is TRBJ2-2 and V is TRBV2; tentatively, D is TRBD1 (5 bases). In germline, CDR1 is SNHLY, CDR2 FYNNEI. This CDR3 is 15 amino acids long. Between the trimmed V and J ends, which lost 3 bases and 2 bases, there was a span of 10 bases. CDR3 sequence: CASSEETVNTGELFF. The CDR3 DNA reads TGTGCCAGCAGTGAGGAGACAGTAAACACCGGGGAGCTGTTTTTT.

This CDR3 is CASTRTGNEQFF. CDR3 DNA sequence: TGTGCCAGCACAAGGACAGGCAATGAGCAGTTCTTC. The rearrangement uses TRBV12-3 or TRBV12-4 and TRBJ2-1; TRBD1 matches 7 bases. With 7 bases clipped from V and 6 bases from J, the junction kept 3 bases outside the gene matches. The CDR3 is made up of 12 amino acids.

The chain joins TRBV12-3 or TRBV12-4 to TRBJ1-2; D is ambiguous. This CDR3 spans 13 amino acids. V gave up 6 bases and J gave up 4 bases, with 12 bases separating them. CDR3: CASSRQGPYGYTF. Written as DNA, the CDR3 is TGTGCCAGCAGCCGACAAGGCCCCTATGGCTACACCTTC.

The V and J genes are TRBV7-2 and TRBJ2-3; possible D gene TRBD1, 5 bases. Trimming removed 2 bases at V and 2 bases at J, with 8 bases between. This CDR3 comprises 14 residues. Germline assignment: CDR1 SGHTA and CDR2 FQGNSA. In nucleotides, the CDR3 is TGTGCCAGCAGCTTACAGGGTATCACAGATACGCAGTATTTT. Its translation: CASSLQGITDTQYF. The entire variable domain, with the rest obtained from reference TRBV7-2 and TRBJ2-3, is as follows: GAGVSQSPSNKVTEKGKDVELRCDPISGHTALYWYRQSLGQGLEFLIYFQGNSAPDKSGLPSDRFSAERTGGSVSTLTIQRTQQEDSAVYLCASSLQGITDTQYFGPGTRLTVL.

The V gene is TRBV2, the J gene TRBJ1-1; no reliable D call. CDR1 is SNHLY and CDR2 is FYNNEI in the germline V gene. Trimming cost V 5 bases and J 0 bases, with 16 bases left between them. CDR3 length equals 16 residues. The CDR3 spells CASSPDINRMNTEAFF. As DNA, the CDR3 is TGTGCCAGCAGTCCAGACATCAACCGGATGAACACTGAAGCTTTCTTT.

This chain connects TRBV10-1 to TRBJ2-2; maybe TRBD2 (5 bases). V shed 6 bases and J shed 14 bases, with 22 bases lying between them. Germline CDR1 is WNHNN and CDR2 is SYGVQD (reference sequence). This CDR3 has 14 residues. In nucleotides, the CDR3 is TGCGCCAGCAGCGGACCGGACTCCCCGGAGTTACTGTTTTTT. Amino acids: CASSGPDSPELLFF.

The chain couples TRBV7-9 to TRBJ1-1, with 7 positions matching TRBD1. V was clipped by 4 bases and J by 1 base; unmatched bases: 3. The V gene's germline CDR1 is SEHNR and CDR2 FQNEAQ (reference sequence). The CDR3 is made up of 14 amino acids. Here the CDR3 DNA reads TGTGCCAGCAGCTGGGGGACAGCGAACACTGAAGCTTTCTTT. Translation: CASSWGTANTEAFF.

The chain uses TRBV11-2 and TRBJ2-7, with TRBD2 as a possible D gene (7 bases). Trimming cost V 3 bases and J 5 bases, with 11 bases left between them. In germline, CDR1 is SGHAT, CDR2 FQNNGV. CDR3 length: 13 residues. The CDR3 loop is CASSLLGGHEQYF. The DNA of the CDR3 is TGTGCCAGCAGCTTGTTGGGGGGGCACGAGCAGTACTTC.

The chain has TRBV5-1 and TRBJ2-5; 13 nucleotides agree with TRBD2. CDR1 and CDR2 (germline): SGHRS, YFSETQ. V was pared by 4 bases and J by 4 bases, with 16 bases of the junction left unmatched. The CDR3 loop spans 19 amino acids. CDR3 bases: TGCGCCAGCAGCCCGCAGGTTTGGGGGGGACTAGCGGGACGAGAGACCCAGTACTTC. Its protein product is CASSPQVWGGLAGRETQYF.

The chain is built from TRBV29-1 and TRBJ2-4, with TRBD2 identical over 7 bases. Looked up from germline, CDR1 is SQVTM and CDR2 is ANQGSEA. This CDR3 region has 15 residues. J was trimmed by 3 bases and V by 5 bases; bases with no gene match: 10. DNA of the CDR3: TGCAGCGTTCCGGCTCCGGGAGGTGTCAAAAACATTCAGTACTTC. Its translation: CSVPAPGGVKNIQYF. Full variable domain (rest looked up from reference TRBV29-1 and TRBJ2-4): SAVISQKPSRDICQRGTSLTIQCQVDSQVTMMFWYRQQPGQSLTLIATANQGSEATYESGFVIDKFPISRPNLTFSTLTVSNMSPEDSSIYLCSVPAPGGVKNIQYFGAGTRLSVL.

The CDR3 protein is CASSDRGSSSYNEQFF. The CDR3 nucleotides are TGTGCCAGCAGTGACAGGGGGTCGAGCTCCTACAATGAGCAGTTCTTC. The chain links TRBV7-2 to TRBJ2-1; 9 nucleotides match TRBD1. The CDR3 sequence is 16 residues long. The V gene's germline CDR1 is SGHTA and CDR2 FQGNSA. Germline trimming cut 6 bases from V and 0 bases from J; bases unmatched to any gene: 6.

The chain carries TRBV28 and TRBJ2-3, with 8 bases identical to TRBD1. V shed 4 bases, J shed 3 bases, and the junction held 12 bases outside the gene matches. This CDR3 is 17 amino acids long. Germline V gives CDR1 MDHEN, CDR2 SYDVKM. CDR3 nucleotide sequence: TGTGCCAGCAGTTCGCATCAGGGGGCTCCGTTAACAGATACGCAGTATTTT. It encodes CASSSHQGAPLTDTQYF.

In this sample, this clone turned up once. The chain combines TRBV7-9 with TRBJ2-3; 7 nucleotides match TRBD2. The CDR3 has 17 residues. The V gene's germline CDR1 is SEHNR and CDR2 FQNEAQ (reference sequence). J was trimmed by 4 bases and V by 2 bases; bases with no gene match: 12. Here the CDR3 reads CASSLRDIGRVPDTQYF. The CDR3, as DNA: TGTGCCAGCAGCTTAAGAGATATAGGGAGGGTCCCAGATACGCAGTATTTT.

A single count supports this clone. The rearrangement uses TRBV2 and TRBJ2-3; a possible D gene is TRBD1 (6 bases). Germline V CDR1 and CDR2: SNHLY, FYNNEI. Trimming took off 4 bases at V and 2 bases at J, with 13 bases between the two ends. This CDR3 contains 15 residues. CDR3 sequence (DNA): TGTGCCAGCAGTGGAAGGCAGGGGAACACAGATACGCAGTATTTT. Translation gives CASSGRQGNTDTQYF.

This clone was detected only once. The genes are TRBV18 and TRBJ2-7; the match to TRBD2 covers 7 bases. V lost 3 bases to trimming and J lost 2 bases; unmatched junction nucleotides: 7. This CDR3 has 15 residues. Per the germline V gene, CDR1 is KGHSH and CDR2 is LQKENI. CDR3 loop: CASSPLAVETYEQYF. CDR3 coding DNA: TGTGCCAGCTCACCTCTAGCGGTGGAAACCTACGAGCAGTACTTC. Based on the CDR3 plus reference TRBV18 and TRBJ2-7, the full variable domain is NAGVMQNPRHLVRRRGQEARLRCSPMKGHSHVYWYRQLPEEGLKFMVYLQKENIIDESGMPKERFSAEFPKEGPSILRIQQVVRGDSAAYFCASSPLAVETYEQYFGPGTRLTVT.

This clone was counted a few times. This chain joins TRBV4-1 and TRBJ1-1; 7 bases align to TRBD1. Germline V lookup: CDR1 MGHRA, CDR2 YSYEKL. V lost 8 bases, J lost 4 bases, and 1 base stayed unmatched. CDR3 size: 11 residues. The CDR3: CASGQATEAFF. Here the CDR3 DNA reads TGCGCCAGCGGACAGGCCACTGAAGCTTTCTTT.

The CDR3 DNA follows: TGTGCCGGCTCGGGGGGACGAAGCTACAATGAGCAGTTCTTC. This sequence encodes CAGSGGRSYNEQFF. This chain links TRBV6-6 with TRBJ2-1; 7 positions match TRBD2. In germline, CDR1 is MNHNY, CDR2 SVGAGI (reference sequence). This CDR3 is 14 amino acids long. J lost 3 bases, V lost 11 bases, and 10 bases had no gene match.

The J gene is TRBJ1-3, the V gene TRBV5-5; no reliable D call. This CDR3 is 14 amino acids long. From germline, CDR1 is SGHKS and CDR2 YYEKEE (reference sequence). The V end was cut by 0 bases, the J end by 4 bases, with 8 bases between. CDR3 DNA: TGTGCCAGCAGCTTGGAGAGGGTGGGAAACACCATATATTTT. It encodes CASSLERVGNTIYF.

J is TRBJ2-5 and V is TRBV5-1, with D possibly TRBD2 on 7 matching bases. The CDR3 spans 14 residues. Trimming shortened V by 7 bases and J by 7 bases, and 20 bases separated the two germline ends. The germline V gene has CDR1 SGHRS and CDR2 YFSETQ. The CDR3 DNA follows: TGCGCCAGCGACGGGGGGCAGAACTTAGGGACCCAGTACTTC. As protein: CASDGGQNLGTQYF. Filled out from reference TRBV5-1 and TRBJ2-5, the complete variable domain reads KAGVTQTPRYLIKTRGQQVTLSCSPISGHRSVSWYQQTPGQGLQFLFEYFSETQRNKGNFPGRFSGRQFSNSRSEMNVSTLELGDSALYLCASDGGQNLGTQYFGPGTRLLVL.

This clone was found once. The chain joins TRBV5-1 to TRBJ1-2; 7 positions agree with TRBD1. V shed 0 bases, J shed 5 bases, and the junction held 7 bases outside the gene matches. The CDR3 is 15 residues long. In germline, CDR1 is SGHRS, CDR2 YFSETQ. Written as DNA, the CDR3 is TGCGCCAGCAGCTTGGGGGACAGCCTTCGATATGGCTACACCTTC. It is translated as CASSLGDSLRYGYTF. Full variable domain (rest looked up from reference TRBV5-1 and TRBJ1-2): KAGVTQTPRYLIKTRGQQVTLSCSPISGHRSVSWYQQTPGQGLQFLFEYFSETQRNKGNFPGRFSGRQFSNSRSEMNVSTLELGDSALYLCASSLGDSLRYGYTFGSGTRLTVV.

The chain carries TRBV7-9 and TRBJ1-1; D is unresolved. CDR3 length equals 14 residues. CDR1 and CDR2 from the germline V gene are SEHNR and FQNEAQ (reference sequence). Trimming took off 2 bases at V and 4 bases at J, with 11 bases between the two ends. The CDR3: CASSLRQVATEAFF. CDR3 nucleotides: TGTGCCAGCAGCTTACGCCAGGTGGCCACTGAAGCTTTCTTT.

The chain recombines TRBV9 with TRBJ2-7; 9 bases match TRBD2. The trim removed 0 bases at V and 6 bases at J, leaving 7 bases unmatched. This CDR3 spans 15 amino acids. Germline V gives CDR1 SGDLS, CDR2 YYNGEE. The CDR3 protein is CASSVAPLAGFEQYF. CDR3 in DNA: TGTGCCAGCAGCGTAGCCCCACTAGCGGGCTTCGAGCAGTACTTC.